What follows are 31 T cell receptor beta chains derived from one specimen sequenced in a study of cytomegalovirus exposure and HLA in healthy donors. PCR employed 60 Vbeta and 13 Jbeta primers. Data came from immunoSEQ multiplex PCR; TCRdb stores just in-frame clones and leaves some out. The sample lists about 120,000 clones; 75% to 85% were seen once. The sample comprised PBMCs. These receptors were obtained from a female donor in good health and CMV-seropositive.

The chain has TRBV15 and TRBJ1-2; no clear D gene. V dropped 3 bases and J dropped 4 bases, with 9 bases sitting between them. Per the germline V gene, CDR1 is LNHNV and CDR2 is YYDKDF (reference sequence). There are 13 residues in the CDR3. CDR3 amino acids: CATSSSSIYGYTF. CDR3 sequence (DNA): TGTGCCACCAGCAGCAGTAGCATCTATGGCTACACCTTC.

V gene TRBV4-2 combines with J gene TRBJ2-1; 10 nucleotides match TRBD2. This CDR3 has 17 amino acids. The germline CDR1 and CDR2 sequences are LGHNA and YNFKEQ. The trim removed 0 bases at V and 4 bases at J, leaving 6 bases unmatched. This CDR3 reads CASSQDLASGGYNEQFF. CDR3 DNA sequence: TGTGCCAGCAGCCAAGATCTGGCTAGCGGGGGATACAATGAGCAGTTCTTC.

The chain carries TRBV2 and TRBJ1-1; the D gene is possibly TRBD1 (6 bases). Germline V gene data show CDR1 as SNHLY and CDR2 as FYNNEI. Deletions cut 6 bases from V and 11 bases from J, with 10 bases between. This CDR3 contains 10 residues. CDR3 bases: TGTGCCAGCAGGCTGGGGGCTGCTTTCTTT. As protein: CASRLGAAFF.

The rearrangement links TRBV5-4 to TRBJ1-2, with D unresolved. Trimming removed 5 bases at V and 8 bases at J, with 22 bases between. Germline V gives CDR1 SGHNT, CDR2 YYREEE (reference sequence). This CDR3 has 15 amino acids. CDR3 loop: CASRPPNGAARGYTF. CDR3 nucleotide sequence: TGTGCCAGCAGACCACCCAACGGCGCCGCGAGGGGCTACACCTTC.

The chain joins TRBV2 to TRBJ1-5; no clear D. V was trimmed by 5 bases and J by 2 bases, leaving 7 bases between them. Germline loops: CDR1 SNHLY, CDR2 FYNNEI. The CDR3 extends over 13 amino acids. The CDR3 spells CASSYMGNQPQHF. Here the CDR3 DNA reads TGTGCCAGCAGTTACATGGGCAATCAGCCCCAGCATTTT.

This clone has a handful of counts. This chain uses TRBV29-1 with TRBJ2-3; D perhaps matches TRBD1 (5 bases). The V end was cut by 8 bases, the J end by 2 bases, with 17 bases between. Germline V CDR1 and CDR2: SQVTM, ANQGSEA. The CDR3 length is 14 residues. The CDR3: CSIGRGLDTDTQYF. For the CDR3, the DNA is TGCAGCATTGGAAGGGGATTGGACACAGATACGCAGTATTTT.

This sequence joins TRBV5-1 and TRBJ2-1; D is perhaps TRBD1 (6 bases). The CDR3 totals 15 residues. V lost 4 bases to trimming and J lost 2 bases, with 13 bases between them. From germline, CDR1 is SGHRS and CDR2 YFSETQ. CDR3 DNA sequence: TGCGCCAGCAGCCGCTACAGGGAAGCCTACAATGAGCAGTTCTTC. It codes for CASSRYREAYNEQFF. The complete variable domain, with remaining parts taken from reference TRBV5-1 and TRBJ2-1, reads KAGVTQTPRYLIKTRGQQVTLSCSPISGHRSVSWYQQTPGQGLQFLFEYFSETQRNKGNFPGRFSGRQFSNSRSEMNVSTLELGDSALYLCASSRYREAYNEQFFGPGTRLTVL.

The chain employs TRBV5-4 and TRBJ2-1; D not certain. Germline V gene lookup returns CDR1 SGHNT and CDR2 YYREEE (reference sequence). The CDR3 consists of 12 residues. Trimming removed 0 bases from V and 10 bases from J, with 8 bases in between. CDR3 coding DNA: TGTGCCAGCAGCTTGGACTCGAGCGAGCAGTTCTTC. This codes for CASSLDSSEQFF.

CDR3 sequence (DNA): TGTGCCAGCAATCCTCTGGGGGGCACTGAAGCTTTCTTT. Residues: CASNPLGGTEAFF. The chain recombines TRBV2 with TRBJ1-1, with D maybe TRBD1 (5 bases). CDR3 length: 13 residues. V was pared by 7 bases and J by 4 bases, with 13 bases between. Germline V gene data show CDR1 as SNHLY and CDR2 as FYNNEI.

This clone was detected once. The chain is built from TRBV19 and TRBJ2-3; 9 bases map to TRBD1. Germline V CDR1 and CDR2: LNHDA, SQIVND (reference sequence). The CDR3 totals 12 residues. Trimming cost V 3 bases and J 11 bases; bases outside gene matches: 3. In DNA, the CDR3 is TGTGCCAGTAGTATTTCGGGACAGGGGCAGTATTTT. Protein product: CASSISGQGQYF.

The chain uses TRBV6-5 and TRBJ2-3, with D possibly being TRBD2 (5 bases). The germline V gene has CDR1 MNHEY and CDR2 SVGAGI. CDR3 length: 15 amino acids. Trimming removed 6 bases at V and 0 bases at J, with 13 bases between. The CDR3 region is CASSLSPGSTDTQYF. The CDR3 DNA reads as TGTGCCAGCAGCCTCTCCCCGGGGAGCACAGATACGCAGTATTTT.

V gene TRBV2 combines with J gene TRBJ1-2; maybe TRBD1 (6 bases). V was shortened by 3 bases and J by 8 bases, with 16 bases between the two germline ends. In germline, CDR1 is SNHLY, CDR2 FYNNEI. This CDR3 comprises 14 residues. In DNA form, the CDR3 reads TGTGCCAGCAGTGATAGGGAAGGGGGAACCGGCTACACCTTC. Its protein is CASSDREGGTGYTF. Together with reference TRBV2 and TRBJ1-2, the CDR3 gives the full variable domain: EPEVTQTPSHQVTQMGQEVILRCVPISNHLYFYWYRQILGQKVEFLVSFYNNEISEKSEIFDDQFSVERPDGSNFTLKIRSTKLEDSAMYFCASSDREGGTGYTFGSGTRLTVV.

The chain uses TRBV6-1 and TRBJ1-6; 9 nucleotides agree with TRBD1. Trimming removed 6 bases from V and 3 bases from J; junction bases left unmatched: 3. CDR1 is MNHNS, CDR2 SASEGT, per germline. This CDR3 has 15 residues. Here the CDR3 DNA reads TGTGCCAGCAGGCAGGACAGGGGCTATAATTCACCCCTCCACTTT. Its translation: CASRQDRGYNSPLHF.

This clone was seen a few times. A read error is likely here: a far larger clone is one base away. The chain is built from TRBV6-5 and TRBJ1-2; TRBD1 aligns across 11 bases. After removal of 10 bases from V and 7 bases from J, the junction contained 11 bases not matched to a gene. The CDR3 consists of 14 residues. Germline V gene lookup returns CDR1 MNHEY and CDR2 SVGAGI. The CDR3 loop is CATITGTGGLGYTF. CDR3 sequence (DNA): TGTGCCACCATTACCGGGACAGGGGGGCTTGGCTACACCTTC.

This chain connects TRBV6-1 to TRBJ2-7; 11 nucleotides agree with TRBD1. The trim removed 3 bases at V and 3 bases at J, leaving 4 bases unmatched. CDR1 is MNHNS, CDR2 SASEGT, per germline. This CDR3 contains 15 residues. For the CDR3, the DNA is TGTGCCAGCAGTGAGGGACAGGGGGACCTCTACGAGCAGTACTTC. Protein: CASSEGQGDLYEQYF.

A few counts support this clone. The V gene is TRBV2, the J gene TRBJ2-7; 8 bases align to TRBD1. The CDR3 runs 12 residues. Germline loops: CDR1 SNHLY, CDR2 FYNNEI. Trimming at V came to 2 bases and at J to 12 bases, leaving 6 bases not matched to a gene. CDR3 residues: CASSETKQGGYF. DNA for the CDR3: TGTGCCAGCAGTGAAACGAAACAGGGGGGGTACTTC.

The V call is TRBV27, the J call TRBJ1-2, with 9 bases identical to TRBD1. The J segment lost 8 bases and the V segment lost 6 bases, leaving 10 bases of the junction unmatched. The CDR3 spans 14 residues. The germline V gene encodes CDR1 MNHEY and CDR2 SMNVEV (reference sequence). CDR3 sequence reads: CASSTGQGTGGYTF. In DNA, the CDR3 is TGTGCCAGCAGCACGGGACAGGGAACGGGAGGCTACACCTTC.

The chain employs TRBV5-1 and TRBJ2-1; 12 bases agree with TRBD2. CDR1 SGHRS and CDR2 YFSETQ come from the germline V gene. The CDR3 has 15 residues. The J segment lost 6 bases and the V segment lost 3 bases, leaving 4 bases of the junction unmatched. The CDR3 loop reads CASSSLAGGSNEQFF. CDR3 sequence (DNA): TGCGCCAGCAGCTCCCTAGCGGGGGGGAGCAATGAGCAGTTCTTC.

The chain uses TRBV6-6 and TRBJ1-6; a possible D gene is TRBD1 (5 bases). Germline CDR1 reads MNHNY; CDR2 reads SVGAGI (reference sequence). The CDR3 has 13 amino acids. V lost 3 bases and J lost 8, with 8 bases in between. CDR3 loop: CASSYDRDSPLHF. CDR3 nucleotides: TGTGCCAGCAGTTATGACAGAGATTCACCCCTCCACTTT.

The chain has TRBV9 and TRBJ1-4; possible D gene TRBD1, 5 bases. Germline-derived CDR1 and CDR2 are SGDLS and YYNGEE. Trimming removed 2 bases at V and 0 bases at J, with 5 bases between. The CDR3 runs to 14 residues. As DNA, the CDR3 is TGTGCCAGCAGCGTGACAGCAACTAATGAAAAACTGTTTTTT. Encoded protein: CASSVTATNEKLFF.

The rearrangement uses TRBV28 and TRBJ2-7; a possible D gene is TRBD2 (5 bases). The V gene's germline CDR1 is MDHEN and CDR2 SYDVKM. The CDR3 consists of 13 residues. V lost 6 bases and J lost 2, with 11 bases in between. For the CDR3, the DNA is TGTGCCAGCAGAGCCGACTACCCCTACGAGCAGTACTTC. Translated: CASRADYPYEQYF.

The chain combines TRBV10-3 with TRBJ1-4, with D possibly TRBD1 on 5 matching bases. V dropped 6 bases and J dropped 8 bases, with 13 bases sitting between them. Germline V gene data show CDR1 as ENHRY and CDR2 as SYGVKD. The CDR3 totals 13 residues. The CDR3 sequence is CAIRPDMHEKLFF. The CDR3 DNA reads TGTGCCATCAGACCGGACATGCACGAAAAACTGTTTTTT.

This clone was seen just once. V gene TRBV7-9 combines with J gene TRBJ1-2; possible D gene TRBD1, 5 bases. Trimming left V 1 base short and J 4 bases short, with 10 bases between. CDR3 length: 14 residues. CDR1 and CDR2 (germline): SEHNR, FQNEAQ (reference sequence). CDR3 DNA sequence: TGTGCCAGCAGCTTAGGGCCAGGGCGCTATGGCTACACCTTC. It codes for CASSLGPGRYGYTF.

V and J are TRBV5-6 and TRBJ2-7; 7 nucleotides agree with TRBD2. After removal of 1 base from V and 4 bases from J, the junction contained 8 bases not matched to a gene. CDR3 length equals 15 residues. CDR1 is SGHDT and CDR2 is YYEEEE in the germline V gene. The CDR3 nucleotides read TGTGCCAGCAGCTTGCAAGCGGGGACCTGGTACGAGCAGTACTTC. Protein: CASSLQAGTWYEQYF.

This clone has a handful of counts. J is TRBJ2-1 and V is TRBV2; 14 nucleotides line up with TRBD2. The V segment lost 9 bases and the J segment 9 bases; nucleotides outside the gene matches: 4. The CDR3 extends over 13 amino acids. Germline CDR1 reads SNHLY; CDR2 reads FYNNEI. This CDR3 is CARDGLAGGEQFF. The CDR3 coding sequence is TGTGCCAGAGATGGACTAGCGGGGGGTGAGCAGTTCTTC.

This chain connects TRBV19 to TRBJ1-5; TRBD1 matches 9 bases. Unmatched junction bases numbered 1, after V lost 8 bases and J lost 5 bases. The CDR3 covers 12 residues. Per the germline V gene, CDR1 is LNHDA and CDR2 is SQIVND (reference sequence). For the CDR3, the DNA is TGTGCCAGTTGGGACAGGGATCAGCCCCAGCATTTT. Its translation: CASWDRDQPQHF.

The rearrangement uses TRBV2 and TRBJ1-5; D perhaps matches TRBD1 (6 bases). Per the germline V gene, CDR1 is SNHLY and CDR2 is FYNNEI. Deletions cut 6 bases from V and 0 bases from J, with 15 bases between. This CDR3 is 16 amino acids long. The CDR3 bases are TGTGCCAGCAGCGAACAGGGTAGGGCTAGCAATCAGCCCCAGCATTTT. Its protein is CASSEQGRASNQPQHF.

The chain is built from TRBV9 and TRBJ2-7; 9 positions agree with TRBD1. J gave up 7 bases and V 4 bases, and 9 bases lay outside the gene matches. This CDR3 spans 14 amino acids. Looked up from germline, CDR1 is SGDLS and CDR2 is YYNGEE. CDR3 coding DNA: TGTGCCAGCAGCCTCCGGGACAGGGCGAGAGAGCAGTACTTC. This sequence encodes CASSLRDRAREQYF.

This chain joins TRBV6-5 and TRBJ2-7; 12 bases line up with TRBD1. CDR3 length equals 14 residues. The V gene end was trimmed by 6 bases and the J gene end by 5 bases; junction bases not matched to a gene: 5. The germline V gene has CDR1 MNHEY and CDR2 SVGAGI. The CDR3 protein is CASSRDRGPNEQYF. CDR3 DNA: TGTGCCAGCAGCCGGGACAGGGGGCCCAACGAGCAGTACTTC.

The V gene is TRBV29-1, the J gene TRBJ1-1; D perhaps matches TRBD1 (6 bases). Trimming stripped 5 bases from V and 4 bases from J, with 17 bases between. The CDR3 has 14 amino acids. Germline V CDR1 and CDR2: SQVTM, ANQGSEA. The CDR3 region is CSVTKQGMGTEAFF. The CDR3 region has the DNA TGCAGCGTTACAAAACAGGGAATGGGCACTGAAGCTTTCTTT.

The rearrangement uses TRBV28 and TRBJ2-7; possible D gene TRBD2, 5 bases. Germline-derived CDR1 and CDR2 are MDHEN and SYDVKM. V was shortened by 7 bases and J by 3 bases, with 16 bases between the two germline ends. The CDR3 sequence is 14 residues long. CDR3 residues: CASIKNRGVYEQYF. In DNA, the CDR3 is TGTGCCAGCATTAAGAATCGGGGAGTCTACGAGCAGTACTTC. The complete variable domain, with remaining parts taken from reference TRBV28 and TRBJ2-7, reads DVKVTQSSRYLVKRTGEKVFLECVQDMDHENMFWYRQDPGLGLRLIYFSYDVKMKEKGDIPEGYSVSREKKERFSLILESASTNQTSMYLCASIKNRGVYEQYFGPGTRLTVT.